The 10 T cell receptor beta chains listed next were all sequenced from one sample in a study of blood T cell repertoires in COVID-19. Assay: immunoSEQ multiplex PCR; the TCRdb copy retains only in-frame clones and omits some. Altogether about 160,000 clones are present, approximately 86% being singletons, with the ten largest covering around 3.9%. Sequencing was performed on peripheral blood. All receptors come from a woman aged 55-70 years who had recovered from COVID-19.

The CDR3 is CASSQDLSGGGETQYF. CDR3 nucleotide sequence: TGCGCCAGCAGCCAAGATCTGAGCGGGGGAGGCGAGACCCAGTACTTC. This chain joins TRBV4-1 and TRBJ2-5; 8 bases align to TRBD2. CDR1 and CDR2 (germline): MGHRA, YSYEKL. The V gene end was trimmed by 0 bases and the J gene end by 5 bases; junction bases not matched to a gene: 8. The CDR3 has 16 amino acids.

This clone was seen a single time. The DNA for the CDR3 is TGTGCCAGCTCACCAACCGGGACAGATAACTATGGCTACACCTTC. Amino acid sequence: CASSPTGTDNYGYTF. This sequence joins TRBV18 and TRBJ1-2, with 7 bases identical to TRBD1. Germline CDR1 KGHSH, CDR2 LQKENI. This CDR3 spans 15 amino acids. The ends lost 2 bases at V and 1 base at J; junction bases unmatched: 4.

This clone appeared a single time. The rearrangement joins TRBV6-1 to TRBJ1-2, with D hard to call. Trimming stripped 1 base from V and 6 bases from J, with 15 bases between. CDR1 is MNHNS and CDR2 is SASEGT in the germline V gene. This CDR3 is built from 15 residues. The CDR3 DNA follows: TGTGCCAGCAGTGAAGAGGGCAGGAGGGTTGATGGCTACACCTTC. It is translated as CASSEEGRRVDGYTF.

Notes on this clone: Other DNA variants within this sample encode the same CDR3. J is TRBJ1-2 and V is TRBV11-1, with D possibly matching TRBD1 (5 bases). Trimming left V 2 bases short and J 2 bases short, with 6 bases between. CDR1 is SGHAT and CDR2 is FQDESV in the germline V gene (reference sequence). The CDR3 runs to 13 residues. The CDR3 nucleotides read TGTGCCAGCAGCTTACAGGGAAACTATGGCTACACCTTC. It encodes CASSLQGNYGYTF.

The chain links TRBV7-7 to TRBJ2-3, with TRBD2 matching over 13 bases. The CDR3 contains 16 residues. CDR1 is SSHAT, CDR2 FNYEAQ, per germline (reference sequence). V lost 5 bases to trimming and J lost 2 bases; unmatched junction nucleotides: 4. Here the CDR3 reads CASSPGTSGDTDTQYF. CDR3 DNA: TGTGCCAGCAGCCCCGGGACTAGCGGGGACACAGATACGCAGTATTTT.

This clone showed up just once. The chain couples TRBV28 to TRBJ2-7, with a tentative D call TRBD1 (6 bases). The ends were cut back, 7 bases at V and 8 bases at J, with 12 bases in the middle. Germline V gives CDR1 MDHEN, CDR2 SYDVKM. The CDR3 consists of 11 residues. The CDR3 spells CASTKQGKQYF. The CDR3 region has the DNA TGTGCCAGCACCAAACAGGGAAAGCAGTACTTC. The full variable domain, its missing parts supplied by reference TRBV28 and TRBJ2-7, is DVKVTQSSRYLVKRTGEKVFLECVQDMDHENMFWYRQDPGLGLRLIYFSYDVKMKEKGDIPEGYSVSREKKERFSLILESASTNQTSMYLCASTKQGKQYFGPGTRLTVT.

This chain links TRBV4-3 with TRBJ1-6; 8 bases line up with TRBD1. The germline CDR1 and CDR2 sequences are LGHNA and YSLEER. The J segment lost 10 bases and the V segment lost 3 bases, leaving 11 bases of the junction unmatched. There are 16 residues in the CDR3. The CDR3: CASSQDPGQASSPLHF. The CDR3 DNA reads as TGCGCCAGCAGCCAGGACCCGGGACAGGCATCCTCACCCCTCCACTTT.

V usage is TRBV10-1 and J usage is TRBJ1-4; 8 nucleotides line up with TRBD1. Trimming took 3 bases from V and 8 from J; bases not matched to a gene: 5. The CDR3 extends over 14 amino acids. Germline V CDR1 and CDR2: WNHNN, SYGVQD (reference sequence). For the CDR3, the DNA is TGCGCCAGCAGTGACGGCCAGGGGGCGGAAAAACTGTTTTTT. As protein: CASSDGQGAEKLFF.

This clone has just a few counts. The chain joins TRBV10-1 to TRBJ2-5; 11 bases are a match to TRBD2. J was trimmed by 1 base and V by 6 bases; bases with no gene match: 1. The germline V gene encodes CDR1 WNHNN and CDR2 SYGVQD (reference sequence). The CDR3 extends over 14 amino acids. The CDR3 DNA follows: TGCGCCAGCAGGGGACTAGCGGCCCAAGAGACCCAGTACTTC. Translation gives CASRGLAAQETQYF.

The rearrangement uses TRBV3-1 (or the pseudogene TRBV3-2) and TRBJ2-7; 11 nucleotides align to TRBD1. Per germline, CDR1 LGHDT and CDR2 YNNKEL (reference sequence). The CDR3 runs 13 residues. After removal of 5 bases from V and 5 bases from J, the junction contained 2 bases not matched to a gene. The CDR3 spells CASSGTGGNEQYF. The CDR3 DNA is TGTGCCAGCAGCGGGACAGGGGGAAACGAGCAGTACTTC.